This passage covers 22 T cell receptor beta chains from one sample sequenced in a study of blood T cell repertoires in COVID-19. Here immunoSEQ multiplex PCR was the method, and the copy in TCRdb shows in-frame clones only, minus some. The top ten clones hold less than 4% of a sample with fewer than 300,000 clones, approximately 86% of them seen once. The sequencing sample was made of peripheral blood. These TCRs come from a woman aged 18-35 years with acute or convalescent COVID-19.

This clone was seen a few times. The chain couples TRBV7-2 to TRBJ1-6, with D hard to call. The CDR3 spans 16 residues. Germline V gene lookup returns CDR1 SGHTA and CDR2 FQGNSA. Trimming removed 2 bases at V and 0 bases at J, with 8 bases between. This CDR3 is CASSLQASSYNSPLHF. CDR3 nucleotides: TGTGCCAGCAGCTTACAGGCGAGCTCCTATAATTCACCCCTCCACTTT. The variable domain in full, with the rest retrieved from reference TRBV7-2 and TRBJ1-6, is GAGVSQSPSNKVTEKGKDVELRCDPISGHTALYWYRQSLGQGLEFLIYFQGNSAPDKSGLPSDRFSAERTGGSVSTLTIQRTQQEDSAVYLCASSLQASSYNSPLHFGNGTRLTVT.

The rearrangement links TRBV24-1 to TRBJ2-1; the D gene is possibly TRBD1 (5 bases). CDR1 is KGHDR and CDR2 is SFDVKD in the germline V gene. The CDR3 totals 15 residues. The V end lost 4 bases, the J end lost 4 bases, and 13 bases lay between the germline ends. CDR3 residues: CATSDTGHGYNEQFF. The CDR3 nucleotides are TGTGCCACCAGTGACACAGGTCACGGTTACAATGAGCAGTTCTTC.

The J gene is TRBJ2-1, the V gene TRBV5-1; 8 positions match TRBD2. The CDR3 extends over 15 amino acids. V gave up 6 bases and J gave up 0 bases; unmatched junction bases: 5. CDR1 SGHRS and CDR2 YFSETQ come from the germline V gene. CDR3 sequence: CASTGGGSSYNEQFF. The CDR3 nucleotides read TGCGCCAGCACGGGCGGGGGGAGCTCCTACAATGAGCAGTTCTTC. Full variable domain (missing parts from reference TRBV5-1 and TRBJ2-1): KAGVTQTPRYLIKTRGQQVTLSCSPISGHRSVSWYQQTPGQGLQFLFEYFSETQRNKGNFPGRFSGRQFSNSRSEMNVSTLELGDSALYLCASTGGGSSYNEQFFGPGTRLTVL.

This chain joins TRBV14 and TRBJ2-2, with 8 positions matching TRBD1. The CDR3 spans 13 residues. V was pared by 6 bases and J by 6 bases, with 3 bases of the junction left unmatched. Germline V gene data show CDR1 as SGHDN and CDR2 as FVKESK. CDR3 region: CASSPTGAGELFF. For the CDR3, the DNA is TGTGCCAGCAGTCCGACAGGGGCCGGGGAGCTGTTTTTT.

This clone has a handful of counts. The chain couples TRBV19 to TRBJ2-5, with a tentative D call TRBD1 (6 bases). V lost 3 bases to trimming and J lost 5 bases, with 10 bases between them. The V gene's germline CDR1 is LNHDA and CDR2 SQIVND (reference sequence). The CDR3 consists of 13 residues. The CDR3 loop reads CASSMQGLETQYF. As DNA, the CDR3 is TGTGCCAGTAGTATGCAGGGGCTGGAGACCCAGTACTTC.

The rearrangement joins TRBV7-6 to TRBJ1-3; TRBD1 might be the D (6 bases). This CDR3 has 16 residues. V gave up 0 bases and J gave up 0 bases, with 9 bases separating them. The germline CDR1 and CDR2 sequences are SGHVS and FNYEAQ. This chain's CDR3 is CASSLAPTGSGNTIYF. The CDR3 DNA is TGTGCCAGCAGCTTAGCGCCGACAGGCTCTGGAAACACCATATATTTT.

The chain links TRBV30 to TRBJ1-2, with D perhaps matching TRBD1 (5 bases). This CDR3 comprises 17 residues. Germline values: CDR1 GTSNPN, CDR2 SVGIG (reference sequence). Trimming took 2 bases from V and 2 from J, leaving 21 bases between them. CDR3: CAWSNSGPLWGNYGYTF. In DNA form, the CDR3 reads TGTGCCTGGAGTAATTCTGGGCCCTTGTGGGGCAACTATGGCTACACCTTC.

The V gene is TRBV5-6, the J gene TRBJ2-7, with TRBD1 identical over 10 bases. The V segment lost 4 bases and the J segment 2 bases; nucleotides outside the gene matches: 3. Germline V lookup: CDR1 SGHDT, CDR2 YYEEEE. The CDR3 has 14 residues. The CDR3 spells CASSPGTGAYEQYF. The DNA of the CDR3 is TGTGCCAGCAGCCCCGGGACAGGGGCCTACGAGCAGTACTTC. The full variable domain, in which reference TRBV5-6 and TRBJ2-7 provide the parts outside the CDR3, is DAGVTQSPTHLIKTRGQQVTLRCSPKSGHDTVSWYQQALGQGPQFIFQYYEEEERQRGNFPDRFSGHQFPNYSSELNVNALLLGDSALYLCASSPGTGAYEQYFGPGTRLTVT.

The gene calls are TRBV6-5 and TRBJ2-7; the match to TRBD2 covers 8 bases. The V segment lost 5 bases and the J segment 4 bases; nucleotides outside the gene matches: 10. This CDR3 contains 15 residues. Germline CDR1 reads MNHEY; CDR2 reads SVGAGI. The CDR3 DNA is TGTGCCAGCAGTCCAGGACTAGCCACCTCGTACGAGCAGTACTTC. It translates to CASSPGLATSYEQYF.

The chain joins TRBV7-2 to TRBJ2-3; 9 bases fit TRBD2. This CDR3 comprises 17 residues. Germline lookup yields CDR1 SGHTA and CDR2 FQGNSA. V lost 6 bases and J lost 4; bases outside the gene matches: 14. The CDR3 loop is CASRLSLAGGPADTQYF. CDR3 in DNA: TGTGCCAGCAGGCTTAGCTTGGCGGGAGGGCCGGCAGATACGCAGTATTTT.

The rearrangement uses TRBV15 and TRBJ2-5, with 10 bases fitting TRBD1. With 5 bases clipped from V and 1 base from J, the junction kept 4 bases outside the gene matches. The CDR3 has 15 amino acids. In germline, CDR1 is LNHNV, CDR2 YYDKDF (reference sequence). As DNA, the CDR3 is TGTGCCACCAGCCCGGGACAGGGGATCCAAGAGACCCAGTACTTC. It specifies CATSPGQGIQETQYF.

The rearrangement joins TRBV3-1 (or the pseudogene TRBV3-2) to TRBJ2-7; 7 nucleotides line up with TRBD1. The CDR3 consists of 14 residues. Trimming cost V 1 base and J 1 base; bases outside gene matches: 1. The germline CDR1 and CDR2 sequences are LGHDT and YNNKEL (reference sequence). For the CDR3, the DNA is TGTGCCAGCAGCCAAGGGACAGGTTCCTACGAGCAGTACTTC. This codes for CASSQGTGSYEQYF.

The V call is TRBV30, the J call TRBJ2-1; D possibly corresponds to TRBD2 (6 bases). CDR1 is GTSNPN and CDR2 is SVGIG in the germline V gene (reference sequence). The CDR3 contains 13 residues. V was trimmed by 5 bases and J by 7 bases, leaving 15 bases between them. For the CDR3, the DNA is TGTGCCTGGGGCGGCCTAGCGATGAATGAGCAGTTCTTC. Protein product: CAWGGLAMNEQFF.

V is TRBV29-1 and J is TRBJ1-2; 8 positions match TRBD1. The CDR3 loop spans 13 amino acids. Trimming removed 6 bases from V and 6 bases from J; junction bases left unmatched: 9. In germline, CDR1 is SQVTM, CDR2 ANQGSEA. The DNA of the CDR3 is TGCAGCGTCGCTACCGGGACAGGCCATGGCTACACCTTC. Translating gives CSVATGTGHGYTF.

The chain couples TRBV9 to TRBJ2-6, with D hard to call. Trimming stripped 4 bases from V and 5 bases from J, with 10 bases between. In germline, CDR1 is SGDLS, CDR2 YYNGEE. The CDR3 runs 14 residues. CDR3 in DNA: TGTGCCAGCAGCCCCACTGGGCGGGCCAACGTCCTGACTTTC. It yields the protein CASSPTGRANVLTF. The variable domain in full, with the rest retrieved from reference TRBV9 and TRBJ2-6, is DSGVTQTPKHLITATGQRVTLRCSPRSGDLSVYWYQQSLDQGLQFLIQYYNGEERAKGNILERFSAQQFPDLHSELNLSSLELGDSALYFCASSPTGRANVLTFGAGSRLTVL.

The rearrangement links TRBV15 to TRBJ2-1, with TRBD2 matching 9 bases. CDR1 is LNHNV and CDR2 is YYDKDF in the germline V gene (reference sequence). The V and J ends lost 1 base and 3 bases, in that order; junction bases with no gene match: 10. The CDR3 is 18 amino acids. DNA of the CDR3: TGTGCCACCAGCAGAGTGGTGCTTAGCGGGGGTGACTACAATGAGCAGTTCTTC. Protein sequence: CATSRVVLSGGDYNEQFF.

The chain links TRBV10-3 to TRBJ2-7, with 7 bases matching TRBD1. The CDR3 sequence is 13 residues long. Per the germline V gene, CDR1 is ENHRY and CDR2 is SYGVKD. The J segment lost 4 bases and the V segment lost 4 bases, leaving 4 bases of the junction unmatched. The CDR3 sequence: CAISVRGWYEQYF. CDR3 bases: TGTGCCATCAGTGTCAGGGGGTGGTACGAGCAGTACTTC.

This rearrangement joins TRBV30 to TRBJ1-5; D is uncertain. CDR3 length equals 15 residues. V lost 3 bases and J lost 1, with 13 bases in between. Germline V lookup: CDR1 GTSNPN, CDR2 SVGIG (reference sequence). CDR3 coding DNA: TGTGCCTGGAGGCAAGGGAGCTCGAGCAATCAGCCCCAGCATTTT. Translation: CAWRQGSSSNQPQHF.

The rearrangement uses TRBV5-1 and TRBJ2-5; a possible D gene is TRBD1 (6 bases). Trimming took off 7 bases at V and 5 bases at J, with 18 bases between the two ends. Germline CDR1 is SGHRS and CDR2 is YFSETQ. The CDR3 extends over 14 amino acids. CDR3 in DNA: TGCGCCAGCTACGCAGAGACAGGCGGGGAGACCCAGTACTTC. Protein product: CASYAETGGETQYF.

About this clone itself: Other DNA variants within this sample encode the same CDR3. V usage is TRBV5-1 and J usage is TRBJ2-1, with 7 bases aligning to TRBD2. The V segment lost 0 bases and the J segment 7 bases; nucleotides outside the gene matches: 1. The CDR3 consists of 13 residues. Germline CDR1 SGHRS, CDR2 YFSETQ. In DNA, the CDR3 is TGCGCCAGCAGCTTGGCCGGGGGGAATGAGCAGTTCTTC. Its translation is CASSLAGGNEQFF.

In this sample, this clone turned up once. The rearrangement uses TRBV11-2 and TRBJ1-5; 7 nucleotides agree with TRBD1. This CDR3 spans 14 amino acids. The germline CDR1 and CDR2 sequences are SGHAT and FQNNGV. Germline trimming cut 4 bases from V and 9 bases from J; bases unmatched to any gene: 9. The CDR3 loop reads CASSSQGPLSPQHF. CDR3 DNA sequence: TGTGCCAGCAGCTCACAGGGGCCTCTGTCGCCCCAGCATTTT.

This chain uses TRBV28 with TRBJ1-2, with D possibly matching TRBD1 (6 bases). The CDR3 totals 14 residues. V was clipped by 10 bases and J by 3 bases, with 18 bases between them. Germline lookup yields CDR1 MDHEN and CDR2 SYDVKM. CDR3 protein: CATIPGGSHYGYTF. The CDR3 nucleotides read TGTGCCACAATCCCGGGGGGCTCCCACTATGGCTACACCTTC.